Presented here are 2 T cell receptor beta chains from one specimen sequenced in a study of neoadjuvant anti-PD-1 for oral cavity cancer. Data came from immunoSEQ multiplex PCR; TCRdb stores just in-frame clones and leaves some out. The data contain 4,500 to 6,500 clones, 55% of them singletons. Time point of the sample: after neoadjuvant nivolumab, at surgical resection. Sequenced here: tumor tissue, sampled after nivolumab (anti-PD-1) treatment. The receptors come from a person aged 40 to 85 with oral cavity squamous cell carcinoma.

V gene TRBV4-1 combines with J gene TRBJ1-1; 9 bases align to TRBD1. The CDR3 has 17 residues. The J segment lost 5 bases and the V segment lost 4 bases, leaving 14 bases of the junction unmatched. The germline gives CDR1 MGHRA, CDR2 YSYEKL. The DNA of the CDR3 is TGCGCCAGCAGCCCCGGATGGGGGACAGGGAAGGGAACTGAAGCTTTCTTT. Its translation: CASSPGWGTGKGTEAFF.

This clone appeared a few times. The CDR3 protein is CASSLGARDIQYF. Here the CDR3 DNA reads TGTGCCAGCAGCTTAGGAGCGCGGGACATTCAGTACTTC. This chain joins TRBV5-4 and TRBJ2-4; D is possibly TRBD2 (5 bases). This CDR3 is 13 amino acids long. Deletions cut 2 bases from V and 8 bases from J, with 11 bases between. Germline V gene sequence: CDR1 SGHNT, CDR2 YYREEE (reference sequence).